Below are 20 T cell receptor beta chains sequenced from a single sample in a study of OX40 agonist ivuxolimab in advanced cancers. Produced via immunoSEQ multiplex PCR; TCRdb's table is partial and in-frame only. This table has about 58,000 clones, about 91% appearing once. Source: CD4+ or CD8+ T cells sorted from blood, taken in a trial of the OX40 agonist ivuxolimab. These receptors were obtained from an adult with an advanced solid tumor such as melanoma, head and neck, liver or kidney cancer.

The CDR3 nucleotides are TGTGCCAGCAGCGTAGAACCGGGGGCGGAGACCCAGTACTTC. Translating it yields CASSVEPGAETQYF. The genes are TRBV9 and TRBJ2-5, with D possibly being TRBD1 or TRBD2 (6 bases each). The CDR3 runs to 14 residues. The germline gives CDR1 SGDLS, CDR2 YYNGEE. Trimming removed 0 bases from V and 5 bases from J, with 11 bases in between.

The chain recombines TRBV28 with TRBJ1-5; D might be TRBD1 (5 bases). Trimming took 3 bases from V and 7 from J, leaving 13 bases between them. The CDR3 extends over 14 amino acids. Germline CDR1 is MDHEN and CDR2 is SYDVKM. This CDR3 reads CASSFDGGPQPQHF. In DNA form, the CDR3 reads TGTGCCAGCAGTTTCGACGGGGGTCCGCAGCCCCAGCATTTT.

The V call is TRBV28, the J call TRBJ2-7, with 7 bases matching TRBD2. Germline V gene data show CDR1 as MDHEN and CDR2 as SYDVKM. Trimming cost V 1 base and J 4 bases; bases outside gene matches: 7. This CDR3 spans 15 amino acids. The CDR3 is CASSLSAGIQYEQYF. The DNA of the CDR3 is TGTGCCAGCAGTTTATCAGCGGGGATTCAGTACGAGCAGTACTTC.

V and J are TRBV4-3 and TRBJ1-4; no firm D call. Trimming stripped 1 base from V and 8 bases from J, with 14 bases between. This CDR3 comprises 15 residues. Germline assignment: CDR1 LGHNA and CDR2 YSLEER. In DNA, the CDR3 is TGCGCCAGCAGCCAAGGTTCCACGGGGAGAGAAAAACTGTTTTTT. Protein sequence: CASSQGSTGREKLFF.

J is TRBJ2-7 and V is TRBV11-2; 10 bases align to TRBD1. J gave up 2 bases and V 8 bases, and 18 bases lay outside the gene matches. This CDR3 region has 18 residues. Germline assignment: CDR1 SGHAT and CDR2 FQNNGV. CDR3 sequence (DNA): TGTGCCAGCCGATCGCGGACAGGGGGGTTAGAGTGGCCCTACGAGCAGTACTTC. Its translation: CASRSRTGGLEWPYEQYF.

The sample holds one count of this clone. This rearrangement joins TRBV27 to TRBJ2-7, with TRBD1 matching 7 bases. Germline lookup yields CDR1 MNHEY and CDR2 SMNVEV (reference sequence). The CDR3 runs 13 residues. V lost 3 bases to trimming and J lost 3 bases; unmatched junction nucleotides: 2. CDR3 amino acids: CASSFSGGYEQYF. Here the CDR3 DNA reads TGTGCCAGCAGTTTTTCAGGGGGCTACGAGCAGTACTTC.

V is TRBV5-4 and J is TRBJ2-5, with a weak D call TRBD1 (5 bases). The germline gives CDR1 SGHNT, CDR2 YYREEE (reference sequence). The V gene lost 0 bases and the J gene lost 1 base, with 10 bases spanning the gap. This CDR3 has 15 residues. The CDR3 reads CASSLARGSQETQYF. The CDR3 bases are TGTGCCAGCAGCTTGGCAAGGGGATCCCAAGAGACCCAGTACTTC.

The chain joins TRBV6-5 to TRBJ2-7; no clear D. Trimming stripped 5 bases from V and 3 bases from J, with 8 bases between. From germline, CDR1 is MNHEY and CDR2 SVGAGI. The CDR3 contains 12 residues. Here the CDR3 DNA reads TGTGCCAGCAGTCCGGCCGGCTACGAGCAGTACTTC. Translating it yields CASSPAGYEQYF.

The gene calls are TRBV9 and TRBJ2-7, with D maybe TRBD1 (6 bases). The CDR3 is made up of 14 amino acids. V was clipped by 4 bases and J by 1 base, with 12 bases between them. CDR1 is SGDLS, CDR2 YYNGEE, per germline. The CDR3 coding sequence is TGTGCCAGCAGCCCAGATGGACAGTCCTACGAGCAGTACTTC. Protein sequence: CASSPDGQSYEQYF. Variable domain in full (rest from reference TRBV9 and TRBJ2-7): DSGVTQTPKHLITATGQRVTLRCSPRSGDLSVYWYQQSLDQGLQFLIQYYNGEERAKGNILERFSAQQFPDLHSELNLSSLELGDSALYFCASSPDGQSYEQYFGPGTRLTVT.

The chain carries TRBV2 and TRBJ2-5; 12 nucleotides align to TRBD2. V gave up 8 bases and J gave up 4 bases; unmatched junction bases: 14. Germline-derived CDR1 and CDR2 are SNHLY and FYNNEI. The CDR3 consists of 17 residues. Written as DNA, the CDR3 is TGTGCCAGCCCTCCAGGGACTAGCGGGTTGGAGGGAGAGACCCAGTACTTC. It is translated as CASPPGTSGLEGETQYF. Filled out from reference TRBV2 and TRBJ2-5, the complete variable domain reads EPEVTQTPSHQVTQMGQEVILRCVPISNHLYFYWYRQILGQKVEFLVSFYNNEISEKSEIFDDQFSVERPDGSNFTLKIRSTKLEDSAMYFCASPPGTSGLEGETQYFGPGTRLLVL.

The V call is TRBV28, the J call TRBJ2-7; 9 nucleotides align to TRBD2. The CDR3 totals 14 residues. Trimming removed 5 bases from V and 5 bases from J; junction bases left unmatched: 7. CDR1 MDHEN and CDR2 SYDVKM come from the germline V gene. CDR3 bases: TGTGCCAGCAGTCTGCGGGAGGGCCCGGACGAGCAGTACTTC. This encodes CASSLREGPDEQYF.

This clone was counted a few times. V gene TRBV6-1 combines with J gene TRBJ2-7; no reliable D call. Germline V gene data show CDR1 as MNHNS and CDR2 as SASEGT. The V and J ends lost 3 bases and 12 bases respectively, with 12 bases between them. The CDR3 has 11 residues. The chain's CDR3 is CASSDLTVGYF. The CDR3 DNA reads TGTGCCAGCAGTGATTTGACCGTAGGGTACTTC.

This chain connects TRBV7-8 to TRBJ2-1; TRBD2 might be the D (6 bases). V was trimmed by 3 bases and J by 0 bases, leaving 12 bases between them. There are 16 residues in the CDR3. The germline CDR1 and CDR2 sequences are SGHVS and FQNEAQ. The CDR3 sequence: CASSFFTSSSYNEQFF. The CDR3 DNA sequence: TGTGCCAGCAGCTTCTTTACTAGCAGCTCCTACAATGAGCAGTTCTTC.

This clone was recorded a few times. The chain is built from TRBV4-3 and TRBJ2-7, with no clear D. In germline, CDR1 is LGHNA, CDR2 YSLEER. This CDR3 is built from 17 residues. Between the trimmed V and J ends, which lost 1 base and 3 bases, there was a span of 19 bases. Here the CDR3 DNA reads TGCGCCAGCAGCCAAGGGGTTGACTTGCACCCTGACTACGAGCAGTACTTC. Amino acid sequence: CASSQGVDLHPDYEQYF.

This sequence joins TRBV14 and TRBJ1-5; 8 nucleotides line up with TRBD1. The germline CDR1 and CDR2 sequences are SGHDN and FVKESK. The CDR3 runs 22 residues. V lost 0 bases and J lost 0; bases outside the gene matches: 19. CDR3 DNA: TGTGCCAGCAGCCAAGAGGGCAGGGGGCCTAGAGTCTCAAAGTATAGCAATCAGCCCCAGCATTTT. Translation gives CASSQEGRGPRVSKYSNQPQHF.

The chain has TRBV6-5 and TRBJ2-7; possibly TRBD1 or TRBD2 for D (5 bases each). Trimming shortened V by 1 base and J by 4 bases, and 8 bases separated the two germline ends. The CDR3 spans 13 residues. The V gene's germline CDR1 is MNHEY and CDR2 SVGAGI. The CDR3 DNA follows: TGTGCCAGCAGTTACTATGAGGGGTACGAGCAGTACTTC. It is translated as CASSYYEGYEQYF.

The chain is built from TRBV4-1 and TRBJ1-1, with D perhaps TRBD1 (6 bases). The ends were cut back, 4 bases at V and 5 bases at J, with 14 bases in the middle. Germline CDR1 and CDR2: MGHRA and YSYEKL. The CDR3 runs to 14 residues. The CDR3 nucleotides read TGCGCCAGCAGCCTACATACAGGGTTGACTGAAGCTTTCTTT. Translating it yields CASSLHTGLTEAFF.

This chain links TRBV2 with TRBJ2-5, with D tentatively TRBD1 (6 bases). The germline V gene encodes CDR1 SNHLY and CDR2 FYNNEI. Trimming left V 0 bases short and J 2 bases short, with 7 bases between. The CDR3 runs to 14 residues. CDR3 sequence (DNA): TGTGCCAGCAGTGAAGCGGACAGACAAGAGACCCAGTACTTC. This codes for CASSEADRQETQYF.

The V gene is TRBV7-2, the J gene TRBJ2-3; 13 bases fit TRBD2. CDR1 is SGHTA and CDR2 is FQGNSA in the germline V gene. The CDR3 is made up of 16 amino acids. V was pared by 1 base and J by 7 bases, with 5 bases of the junction left unmatched. CDR3 DNA: TGTGCCAGCAGCTTAGGACTAGCGGGAGGTCCGAATACGCAGTATTTT. It specifies CASSLGLAGGPNTQYF.

The V and J genes are TRBV4-1 and TRBJ2-1; perhaps TRBD2 as D (7 bases). Germline CDR1 MGHRA, CDR2 YSYEKL. The germline V and J ends were trimmed by 0 bases and 2 bases, with 29 bases remaining between them. The CDR3 totals 22 residues. The CDR3 loop is CASSQDDLGATRAGKPYNEQFF. For the CDR3, the DNA is TGCGCCAGCAGCCAAGATGACCTGGGGGCCACGAGAGCGGGAAAGCCCTACAATGAGCAGTTCTTC.